The rows below give T cell receptor beta chains drawn from one sample of a study of shared clonotypes between healthy human individuals. Measured with immunoSEQ multiplex PCR; TCRdb has only the in-frame clones, and not every one. The sample lists fewer than 850,000 clones, 60% to 80% seen once, with 1.8% in the top ten. Source material: memory CD4+ T cells sorted from blood. Receptors were obtained from a woman in her 30s in good health. Each CDR3 is given with its conserved first and last residue. D genes are given only for firm matches. Clone sizes are given selectively: once, few, many, or a class where the clone is expanded.

size	D	length	J	V	DNA	CDR3
.	.	13	TRBJ1-1	TRBV11-3	TGTGCCAGCAGCTCCGAGACGGGCACTGAAGCTTTCTTT	CASSSETGTEAFF
many	TRBD1	15	TRBJ1-4	TRBV28	TGTGCCAGCAGTTCCCCGGGACAGGGTCGCGAAAAACTGTTTTTT	CASSSPGQGREKLFF
.	TRBD1	14	TRBJ1-1	TRBV5-4	TGTGCCAGCAGGTGGGGACAGGCGAGCACTGAAGCTTTCTTT	CASRWGQASTEAFF
.	.	12	TRBJ2-5	TRBV5-8	TGTGCCAGCAGTCCGGGGTGGGAGACCCAGTACTTC	CASSPGWETQYF
.	TRBD2	16	TRBJ2-7	TRBV2	TGTGCCAGCAGTGATTCCGGTTTCCGGGAGGCGTACGAGCAGTACTTC	CASSDSGFREAYEQYF
.	.	15	TRBJ2-2	TRBV21-1	TGTGCCAGCAGCAAGGCAGCCCGCTACACCGGGGAGCTGTTTTTT	CASSKAARYTGELFF
.	.	13	TRBJ1-5	TRBV7-9	TGTGCCAGCAGCTTAGAAGGAGGACAGCCCCAGCATTTT	CASSLEGGQPQHF
.	.	13	TRBJ2-3	TRBV5-1	TGCGCCAGCAGCTTAACAGGGTCAGATACGCAGTATTTT	CASSLTGSDTQYF
few	.	11	TRBJ1-2	TRBV29-1	TGCAGCGTCACAGCCAACTATGGCTACACCTTC	CSVTANYGYTF
.	.	13	TRBJ2-7	TRBV9	TGTGCCAGCAGCGTAGCTGCAGGGACCGAGCAGTACTTC	CASSVAAGTEQYF
.	TRBD1	16	TRBJ1-4	TRBV7-8	TGTGCCAGCAGCAAACTGCCGGGACAGAAAAAAGAAAAACTGTTTTTT	CASSKLPGQKKEKLFF
.	.	15	TRBJ2-7	TRBV18	TGTGCCAGCTCCCACCAGGTATCCCCCGGCCACGAGCAGTACTTC	CASSHQVSPGHEQYF
.	TRBD1	16	TRBJ1-3	TRBV27	TGTGCCAGCAGTTACTCCGGGACAGGGGTAGGAAACACCATATATTTT	CASSYSGTGVGNTIYF
.	.	15	TRBJ2-3	TRBV5-4	TGTGCCAGCAGCCGGACCACTAGTAACACAGATACGCAGTATTTT	CASSRTTSNTDTQYF
.	TRBD2	15	TRBJ2-1	TRBV11-2	TGTGCCAGCAGCGTTAGCGGGAGTTATTACAATGAGCAGTTCTTC	CASSVSGSYYNEQFF
.	.	16	TRBJ2-1	TRBV4-1	TGCGCCAGCAGCCAAGCGGGGGCTAGCGGATACAATGAGCAGTTCTTC	CASSQAGASGYNEQFF
many	TRBD1	16	TRBJ2-5	TRBV27	TGTGCCAGCAGTTTATTGGGGACAGGGGCCCAAGAGACCCAGTACTTC	CASSLLGTGAQETQYF
.	.	15	TRBJ1-4	TRBV19	TGTGCCAGTAGTATCTTAGGAGCAACTAATGAAAAACTGTTTTTT	CASSILGATNEKLFF
.	.	12	TRBJ2-7	TRBV29-1	TGCAGCGTTGAGGGCCTTACCTTGGAGCGGTACTTC	CSVEGLTLERYF
.	.	16	TRBJ2-1	TRBV11-2	TGTGCCAGCAGTTCAGTCGGTGCAGGGGCGCAGAATGAGCAGTTCTTC	CASSSVGAGAQNEQFF
.	.	12	TRBJ1-4	TRBV2	TGTGCCAGCAGTAAGGGGTTAGAAAAACTGTTTTTT	CASSKGLEKLFF
few	TRBD2	14	TRBJ2-7	TRBV18	TGTGCCAGCTCCTCGGGACTAGCAAGCGACGAGCAGTACTTC	CASSSGLASDEQYF
.	TRBD2	14	TRBJ2-1	TRBV28	TGTGCCAGCACCCCCGGGGGGGCCTACAATGAGCAGTTCTTC	CASTPGGAYNEQFF
.	.	16	TRBJ1-5	TRBV5-6	TGTGCCAGCAGCCCTATGGGTGGAGGGGGAAATCAGCCCCAGCATTTT	CASSPMGGGGNQPQHF
few	TRBD1	15	TRBJ2-2	TRBV28	TGTGCCAGCAGTACCGAATATGGACAGGCCGGGGAGCTGTTTTTT	CASSTEYGQAGELFF
.	.	12	TRBJ2-2	TRBV11-3	TGTGCCAGCAGCTCTGGGGCGGGGGAGCTGTTTTTT	CASSSGAGELFF
.	.	15	TRBJ2-2	TRBV11-3	TGTGCCAGCAGCCCCCCTGGGATTGGATCCGGGGAGCTGTTTTTT	CASSPPGIGSGELFF
once	TRBD2	16	TRBJ2-7	TRBV5-1	TGCGCCAGCAGCTTAACTAGCGGGACTGGAGCGGGTGAGCAGTACTTC	CASSLTSGTGAGEQYF
.	TRBD2	15	TRBJ2-3	TRBV28	TGTGCCAGCAGTCCCCTCTCCGGGGGGTCAGATACGCAGTATTTT	CASSPLSGGSDTQYF
few	.	14	TRBJ1-5	TRBV6-5	TGTGCCAGCAGCGCAAGGGGTATGTCTCAGCCCCAGCATTTT	CASSARGMSQPQHF
once	.	12	TRBJ2-7	TRBV6-1	TGTGCCAGCACTTCTACTCCCTACGAGCAGTACTTC	CASTSTPYEQYF
.	.	14	TRBJ1-5	TRBV7-2	TGTGCCAGCAGCCCGGACGGAAGCAATCAGCCCCAGCATTTT	CASSPDGSNQPQHF
.	.	14	TRBJ2-2	TRBV18	TGTGCCAGCTCAGTCGACCCGAACACCGGGGAGCTGTTTTTT	CASSVDPNTGELFF
.	TRBD1	16	TRBJ2-7	TRBV7-9	TGTGCCAGCAGCTTGCCTCGGGCAGGGGGAGAGGACGAGCAGTACTTC	CASSLPRAGGEDEQYF
.	.	16	TRBJ1-5	TRBV7-8	TGTGCCAGCACCACCACTGGGGGGCGAGGCAATCAGCCCCAGCATTTT	CASTTTGGRGNQPQHF
.	.	15	TRBJ1-5	TRBV6-1	TGTGCCAGCAGGCACATGGGTTATAGCAATCAGCCCCAGCATTTT	CASRHMGYSNQPQHF
.	TRBD2	16	TRBJ2-1	TRBV7-2	TGTGCCAGCAGCTTAGGGCTAGCGGGAGGAGTAAATGAGCAGTTCTTC	CASSLGLAGGVNEQFF
.	.	13	TRBJ2-1	TRBV5-1	TGCGCCAGCAGCTTGGGAGGGTACAATGAGCAGTTCTTC	CASSLGGYNEQFF
.	.	14	TRBJ2-1	TRBV2	TGTGCCAGCAGTGAAGAGCGAGGGGCCAATGAGCAGTTCTTC	CASSEERGANEQFF
.	.	13	TRBJ2-3	TRBV25-1	TGTGCCAGCAGTGAATCACACACAGATACGCAGTATTTT	CASSESHTDTQYF
.	.	14	TRBJ2-7	TRBV27	TGTGCCAGCAGTTTACGGGGGAGTCGCAACGAGCAGTACTTC	CASSLRGSRNEQYF
.	TRBD2	16	TRBJ2-3	TRBV5-4	TGTGCCAGCAGCCTTGGGGCGGGAGTGGGGACAGATACGCAGTATTTT	CASSLGAGVGTDTQYF
.	.	13	TRBJ1-2	TRBV6-5	TGTGCCAGCATCAATAAGGGGTTTGGCGGCTACACCTTC	CASINKGFGGYTF
.	.	15	TRBJ1-4	TRBV28	TGTGCCAGCAGCCCGGCCAGCCGAATGGGAAAAAAACTGTTTTTT	CASSPASRMGKKLFF
.	TRBD2	17	TRBJ2-7	TRBV28	TGTGCCAGCAGTTCCCCAGGGACTAGCGGGAGTTCCTACGAGCAGTACTTC	CASSSPGTSGSSYEQYF